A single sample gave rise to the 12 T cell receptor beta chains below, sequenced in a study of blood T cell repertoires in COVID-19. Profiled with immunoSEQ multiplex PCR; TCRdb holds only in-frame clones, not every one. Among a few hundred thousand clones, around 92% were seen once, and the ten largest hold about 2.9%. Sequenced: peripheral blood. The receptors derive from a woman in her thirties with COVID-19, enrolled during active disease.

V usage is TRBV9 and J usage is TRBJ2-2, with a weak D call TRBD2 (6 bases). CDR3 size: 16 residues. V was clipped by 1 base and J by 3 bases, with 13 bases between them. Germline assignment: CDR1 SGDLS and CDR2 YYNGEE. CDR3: CASSVFSLADTGELFF. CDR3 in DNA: TGTGCCAGCAGCGTATTCTCACTAGCCGACACCGGGGAGCTGTTTTTT.

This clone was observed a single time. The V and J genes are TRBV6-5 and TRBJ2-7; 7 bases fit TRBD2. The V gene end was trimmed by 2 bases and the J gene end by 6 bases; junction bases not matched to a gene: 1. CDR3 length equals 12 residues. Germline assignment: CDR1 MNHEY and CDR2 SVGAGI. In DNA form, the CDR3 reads TGTGCCAGCAGTTACCCGGGGGGCGAGCAGTACTTC. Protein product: CASSYPGGEQYF.

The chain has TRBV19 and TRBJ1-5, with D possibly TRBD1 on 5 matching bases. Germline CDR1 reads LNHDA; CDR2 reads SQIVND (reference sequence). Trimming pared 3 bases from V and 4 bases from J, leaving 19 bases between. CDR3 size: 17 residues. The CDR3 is CASSIGAPRQRNQPQHF. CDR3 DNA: TGTGCCAGTAGTATTGGGGCGCCGCGACAAAGAAATCAGCCCCAGCATTTT.

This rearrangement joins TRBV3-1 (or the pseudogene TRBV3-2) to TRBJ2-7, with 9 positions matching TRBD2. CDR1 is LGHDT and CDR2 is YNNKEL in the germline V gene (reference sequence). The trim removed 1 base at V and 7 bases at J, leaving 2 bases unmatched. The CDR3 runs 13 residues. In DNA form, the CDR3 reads TGTGCCAGCAGCCAAGGAGGACTAGCGGAGCAGTACGTC. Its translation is CASSQGGLAEQYV.

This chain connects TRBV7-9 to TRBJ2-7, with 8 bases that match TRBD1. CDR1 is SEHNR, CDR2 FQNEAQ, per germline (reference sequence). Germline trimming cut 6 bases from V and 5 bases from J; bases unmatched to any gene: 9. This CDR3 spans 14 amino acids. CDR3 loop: CASSTTGERNEQYF. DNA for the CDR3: TGTGCCAGCAGTACGACAGGGGAACGTAACGAGCAGTACTTC.

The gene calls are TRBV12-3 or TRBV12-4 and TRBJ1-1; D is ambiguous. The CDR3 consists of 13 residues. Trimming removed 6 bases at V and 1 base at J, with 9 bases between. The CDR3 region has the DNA TGTGCCAGCAGCCCTAATCAGAACACTGAAGCTTTCTTT. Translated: CASSPNQNTEAFF.

The CDR3 sequence is CASSITGQANEQFF. CDR3 in DNA: TGTGCCAGCAGCATCACGGGACAGGCCAATGAGCAGTTCTTC. The gene calls are TRBV7-9 and TRBJ2-1; TRBD1 aligns across 8 bases. Losses at the gene ends were 5 bases for V and 6 bases for J; bases not matched to a gene: 6. This CDR3 spans 14 amino acids. Germline V gene sequence: CDR1 SEHNR, CDR2 FQNEAQ (reference sequence).

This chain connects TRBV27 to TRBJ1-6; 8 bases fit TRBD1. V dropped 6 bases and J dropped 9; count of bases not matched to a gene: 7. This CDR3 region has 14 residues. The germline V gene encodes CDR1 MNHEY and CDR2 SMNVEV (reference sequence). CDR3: CASRRGTGGSPLHF. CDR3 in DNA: TGTGCCAGCAGGCGGGGGACAGGAGGTTCACCCCTCCACTTT.

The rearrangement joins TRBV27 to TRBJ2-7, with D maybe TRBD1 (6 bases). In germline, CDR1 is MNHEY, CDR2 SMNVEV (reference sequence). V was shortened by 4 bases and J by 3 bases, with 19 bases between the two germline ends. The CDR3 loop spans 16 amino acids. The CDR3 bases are TGTGCCAGCAGTTCCGCCTCGGCGGGCAGGGGCTACGAGCAGTACTTC. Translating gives CASSSASAGRGYEQYF.

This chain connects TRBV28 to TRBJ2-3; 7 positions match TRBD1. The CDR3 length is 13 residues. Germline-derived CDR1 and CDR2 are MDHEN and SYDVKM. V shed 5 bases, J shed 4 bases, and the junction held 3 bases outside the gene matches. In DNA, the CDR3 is TGTGCCAGCAGTCCCCAGGGGGCAGATACGCAGTATTTT. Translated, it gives CASSPQGADTQYF.

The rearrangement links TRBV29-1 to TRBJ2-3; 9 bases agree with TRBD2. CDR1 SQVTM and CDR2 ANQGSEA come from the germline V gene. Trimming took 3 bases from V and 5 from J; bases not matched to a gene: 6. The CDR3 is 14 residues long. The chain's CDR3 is CSVEGGGAEDTQYF. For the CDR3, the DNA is TGCAGCGTTGAGGGCGGGGGGGCGGAAGATACGCAGTATTTT.

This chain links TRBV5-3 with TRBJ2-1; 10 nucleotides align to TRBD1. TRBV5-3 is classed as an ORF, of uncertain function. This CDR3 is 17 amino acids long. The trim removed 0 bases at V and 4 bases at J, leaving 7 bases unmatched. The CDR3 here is CARSLVRRTGGYNEQFF. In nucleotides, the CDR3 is TGTGCCAGAAGCTTGGTTAGGCGGACAGGGGGGTACAATGAGCAGTTCTTC.